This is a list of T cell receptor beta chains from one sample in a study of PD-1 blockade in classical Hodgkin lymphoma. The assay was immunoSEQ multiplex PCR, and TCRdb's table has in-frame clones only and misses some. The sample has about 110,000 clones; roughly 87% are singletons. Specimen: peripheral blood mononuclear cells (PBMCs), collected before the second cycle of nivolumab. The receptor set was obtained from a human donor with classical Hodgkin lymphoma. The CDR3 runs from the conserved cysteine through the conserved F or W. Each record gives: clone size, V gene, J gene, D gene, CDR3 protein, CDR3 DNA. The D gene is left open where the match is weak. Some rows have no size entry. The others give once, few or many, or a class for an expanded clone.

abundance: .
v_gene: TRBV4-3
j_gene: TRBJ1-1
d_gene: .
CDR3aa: CASSQGSGTLDTEAFF
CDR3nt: TGCGCCAGCAGCCAGGGATCAGGGACCCTTGACACTGAAGCTTTCTTT

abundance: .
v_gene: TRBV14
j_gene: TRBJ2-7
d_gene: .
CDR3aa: CASSQDDGSGLPGEQYF
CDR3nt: TGTGCCAGCAGCCAAGATGATGGGAGCGGACTCCCGGGCGAGCAGTACTTC

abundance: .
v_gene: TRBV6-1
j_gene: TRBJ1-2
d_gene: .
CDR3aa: CASRTAGSYGYTF
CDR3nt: TGTGCCAGCAGAACAGCGGGATCCTATGGCTACACCTTC

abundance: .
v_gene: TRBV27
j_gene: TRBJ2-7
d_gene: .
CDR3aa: CASRRTPGRTYEQYF
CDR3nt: TGTGCCAGCAGACGAACTCCGGGACGGACCTACGAGCAGTACTTC

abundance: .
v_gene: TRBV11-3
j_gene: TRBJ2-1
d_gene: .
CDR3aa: CASSSGGSRYNEQFF
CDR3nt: TGTGCCAGCAGCTCCGGCGGATCCAGATACAATGAGCAGTTCTTC

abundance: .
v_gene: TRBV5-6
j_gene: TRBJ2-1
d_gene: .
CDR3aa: CASSFAVSSYNEQFF
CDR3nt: TGTGCCAGCAGCTTCGCGGTTAGCTCCTACAATGAGCAGTTCTTC

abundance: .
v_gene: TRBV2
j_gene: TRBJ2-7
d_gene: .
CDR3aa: CASSVAGQGAGEQYF
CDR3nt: TGTGCCAGCAGTGTAGCGGGGCAGGGGGCGGGGGAGCAGTACTTC

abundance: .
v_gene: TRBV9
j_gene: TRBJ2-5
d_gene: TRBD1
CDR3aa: CASRYGTGYQETQYF
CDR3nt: TGTGCCAGCAGGTACGGGACAGGGTACCAAGAGACCCAGTACTTC

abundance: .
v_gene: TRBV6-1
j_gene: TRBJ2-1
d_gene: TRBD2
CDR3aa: CASSATSGRSNEQFF
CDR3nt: TGTGCCAGCAGCGCGACTAGCGGGAGGTCGAATGAGCAGTTCTTC

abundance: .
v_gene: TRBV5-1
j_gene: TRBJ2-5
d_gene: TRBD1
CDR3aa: CASSSGRDSGETQYF
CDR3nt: TGCGCCAGCAGCTCGGGACGGGACAGCGGAGAGACCCAGTACTTC

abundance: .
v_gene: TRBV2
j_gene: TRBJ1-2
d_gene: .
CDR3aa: CASSFGQPANYGYTF
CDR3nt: TGTGCCAGCAGCTTTGGACAGCCCGCTAACTATGGCTACACCTTC

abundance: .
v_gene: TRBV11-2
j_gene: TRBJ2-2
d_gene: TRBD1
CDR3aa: CASSRPGDRGLTGELFF
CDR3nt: TGTGCCAGCAGCCGACCAGGGGACAGGGGGTTGACCGGGGAGCTGTTTTTT

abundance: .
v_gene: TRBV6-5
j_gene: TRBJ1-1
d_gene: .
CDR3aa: CASSYSSGAFTEAFF
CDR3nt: TGTGCCAGCAGTTACTCGTCGGGGGCTTTCACTGAAGCTTTCTTT

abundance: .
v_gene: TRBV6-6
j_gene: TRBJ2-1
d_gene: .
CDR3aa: CASSSVGDEQFF
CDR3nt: TGTGCCAGCAGTTCTGTCGGAGATGAGCAGTTCTTC

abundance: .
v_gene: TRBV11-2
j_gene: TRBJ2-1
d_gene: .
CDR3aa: CASSLDHTGARGNEQFF
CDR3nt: TGTGCCAGCAGCTTAGATCATACGGGCGCAAGGGGCAATGAGCAGTTCTTC

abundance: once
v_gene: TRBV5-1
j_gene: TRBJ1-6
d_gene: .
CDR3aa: CASSLSGVNNSPLHF
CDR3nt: TGCGCCAGCAGCTTGTCAGGGGTGAATAATTCACCCCTCCACTTT

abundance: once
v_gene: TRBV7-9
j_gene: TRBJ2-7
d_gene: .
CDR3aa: CASSYGQGAGPLSYEQYF
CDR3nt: TGTGCCAGCAGCTATGGACAGGGAGCGGGACCGCTATCCTACGAGCAGTACTTC

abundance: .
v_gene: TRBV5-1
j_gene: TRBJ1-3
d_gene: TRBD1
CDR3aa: CASSFRRSGQDSGNTIYF
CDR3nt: TGCGCCAGCAGCTTTCGTCGTTCGGGACAGGACTCTGGAAACACCATATATTTT

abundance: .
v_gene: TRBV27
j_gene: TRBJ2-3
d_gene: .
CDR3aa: CASSLATEYTQYF
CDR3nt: TGTGCCAGCAGTTTAGCGACGGAGTATACGCAGTATTTT

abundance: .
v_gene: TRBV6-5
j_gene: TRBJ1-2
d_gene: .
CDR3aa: CASKLSLGGYTF
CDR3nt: TGTGCCAGCAAACTATCCCTCGGAGGCTACACCTTC

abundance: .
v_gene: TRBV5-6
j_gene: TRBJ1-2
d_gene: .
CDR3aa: CASSPMDRWFGYTF
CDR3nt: TGTGCCAGCAGCCCGATGGACAGATGGTTCGGCTACACCTTC

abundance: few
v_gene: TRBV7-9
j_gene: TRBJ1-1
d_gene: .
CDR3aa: CASSLVGGGNTEAFF
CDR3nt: TGTGCCAGCAGCTTAGTTGGGGGAGGGAACACTGAAGCTTTCTTT

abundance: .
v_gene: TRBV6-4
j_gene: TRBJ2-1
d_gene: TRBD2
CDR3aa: CASSLRTSGNYNEQFF
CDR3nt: TGTGCCAGCAGTCTCCGGACTAGCGGGAACTACAATGAGCAGTTCTTC

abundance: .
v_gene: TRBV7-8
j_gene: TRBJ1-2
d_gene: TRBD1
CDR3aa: CASSSPGQGRDYGYTF
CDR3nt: TGTGCCAGCAGCTCCCCGGGACAGGGACGGGACTATGGCTACACCTTC

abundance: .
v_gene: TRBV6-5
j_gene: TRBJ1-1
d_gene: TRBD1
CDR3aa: CASSKTGETEAFF
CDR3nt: TGTGCCAGCAGTAAGACAGGGGAAACTGAAGCTTTCTTT

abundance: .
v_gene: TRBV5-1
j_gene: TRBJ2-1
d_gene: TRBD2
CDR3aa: CASTLAGGGGEQFF
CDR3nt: TGCGCCAGCACCCTAGCGGGAGGGGGAGGTGAGCAGTTCTTC

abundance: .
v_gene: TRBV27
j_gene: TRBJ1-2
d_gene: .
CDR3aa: CASSSTGFPGYTF
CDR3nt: TGTGCCAGCAGTAGTACAGGGTTCCCTGGCTACACCTTC

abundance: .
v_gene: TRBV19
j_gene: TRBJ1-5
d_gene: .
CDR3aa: CASSEGVGSNQPQHF
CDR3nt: TGTGCCAGCTCCGAGGGGGTTGGTAGCAATCAGCCCCAGCATTTT

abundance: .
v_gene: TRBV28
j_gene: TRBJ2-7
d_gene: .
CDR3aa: CASSPGQTYEQYF
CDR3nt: TGTGCCAGCAGTCCAGGACAGACATACGAGCAGTACTTC

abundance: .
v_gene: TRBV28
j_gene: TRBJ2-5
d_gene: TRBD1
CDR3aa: CATVTGDETQYF
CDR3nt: TGTGCCACCGTGACAGGGGACGAGACCCAGTACTTC